This T cell receptor (beta chain) was documented in a study of shared clonotypes between healthy human individuals. Study-wide findings and caveats: Only blood samples were collected, and tissue repertoires likely differ.

The CDR3 extends over 15 amino acids. Germline V gene data show CDR1 as SGHRS and CDR2 as YFSETQ. The J segment lost 4 bases and the V segment lost 1 base, leaving 4 bases of the junction unmatched. The method was immunoSEQ multiplex PCR; TCRdb's version includes in-frame clones alone and lacks a portion of them. The profile shows hundreds of thousands of clones, 60% to 80% of them singletons. Points on this clone: Its antigen is unidentified.

Only Caucasian adults living in Nashville, Tennessee made up the donor group. The rearrangement joins TRBV5-1 to TRBJ2-2; TRBD2 aligns across 7 bases. The specimen was PBMCs. This clonotype was obtained from a middle-aged woman in good health. Some clones in this sample may be carry-over from other donors' samples. The CDR3 sequence is CASSLPSGFTGELFF. CDR3 nucleotide sequence: TGCGCCAGCAGCTTGCCTAGCGGATTCACCGGGGAGCTGTTTTTT. The whole variable domain, remainder taken from reference TRBV5-1 and TRBJ2-2, is KAGVTQTPRYLIKTRGQQVTLSCSPISGHRSVSWYQQTPGQGLQFLFEYFSETQRNKGNFPGRFSGRQFSNSRSEMNVSTLELGDSALYLCASSLPSGFTGELFFGEGSRLTVL.